In its sample, the clone carrying this TCR beta chain was seen once. The data originate from a study of immune characterization of retroperitoneal liposarcoma. This CDR3 is built from 16 residues. Trimming removed 4 bases from V and 6 bases from J; junction bases left unmatched: 11. In germline, CDR1 is MNHNS, CDR2 SASEGT. MiXCR, applied by TCRdb to the PCR reads, yields one record per CDR3 protein. Of roughly 8,400 distinct CDR3 sequences detected, more than 25% appear once; the ten largest clones hold 11% to 15%. The sample comprised blood. This chain joins TRBV6-1 and TRBJ2-2; 7 nucleotides match TRBD2. The TCR sequence derives from a male donor with retroperitoneal liposarcoma. In nucleotides, the CDR3 is TGTGCCAGCAGTGTGGGTAGCGGGCGACCTTCCGGGGAGCTGTTTTTT. The encoded protein is CASSVGSGRPSGELFF.